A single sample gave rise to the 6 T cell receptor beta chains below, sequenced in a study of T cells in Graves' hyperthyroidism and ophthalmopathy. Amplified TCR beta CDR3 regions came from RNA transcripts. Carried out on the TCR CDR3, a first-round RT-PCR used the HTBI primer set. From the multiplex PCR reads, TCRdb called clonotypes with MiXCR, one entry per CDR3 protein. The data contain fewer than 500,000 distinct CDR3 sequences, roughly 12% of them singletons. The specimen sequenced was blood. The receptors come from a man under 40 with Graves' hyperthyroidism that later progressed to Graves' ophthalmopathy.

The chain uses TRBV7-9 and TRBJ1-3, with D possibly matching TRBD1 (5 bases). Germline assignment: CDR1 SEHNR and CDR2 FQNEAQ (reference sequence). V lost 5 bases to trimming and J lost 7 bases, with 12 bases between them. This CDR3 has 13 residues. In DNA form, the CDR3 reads TGTGCCAGCAGCACGGGACTATCCAACACCATATATTTT. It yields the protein CASSTGLSNTIYF.

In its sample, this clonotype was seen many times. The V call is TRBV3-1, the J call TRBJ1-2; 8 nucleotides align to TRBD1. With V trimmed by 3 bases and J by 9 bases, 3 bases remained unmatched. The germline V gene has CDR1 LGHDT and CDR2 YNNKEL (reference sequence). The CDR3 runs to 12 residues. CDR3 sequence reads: CASSHRQGSYTF. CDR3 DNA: TGTGCCAGCAGCCATCGACAGGGGAGCTACACCTTC.

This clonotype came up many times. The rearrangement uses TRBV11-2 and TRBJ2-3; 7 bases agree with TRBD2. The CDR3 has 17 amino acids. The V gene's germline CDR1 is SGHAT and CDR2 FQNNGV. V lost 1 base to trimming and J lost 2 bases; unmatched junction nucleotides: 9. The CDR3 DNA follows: TGTGCCAGCAGCTTAGGTTGGCGGGGGAGTCACACAGATACGCAGTATTTT. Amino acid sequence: CASSLGWRGSHTDTQYF.

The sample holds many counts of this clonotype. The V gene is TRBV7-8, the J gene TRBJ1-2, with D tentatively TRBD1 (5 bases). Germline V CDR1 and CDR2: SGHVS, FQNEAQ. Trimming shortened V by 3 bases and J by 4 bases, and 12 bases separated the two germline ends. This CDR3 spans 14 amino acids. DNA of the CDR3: TGTGCCAGCAGCTTGGGACCGCGCGGCTATGGCTACACCTTC. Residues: CASSLGPRGYGYTF.

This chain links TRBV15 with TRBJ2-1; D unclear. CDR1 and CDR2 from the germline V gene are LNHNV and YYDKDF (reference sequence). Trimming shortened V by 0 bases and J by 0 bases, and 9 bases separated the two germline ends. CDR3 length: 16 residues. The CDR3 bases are TGTGCCACCAGCAGAGATGGACCGAGCTCCTACAATGAGCAGTTCTTC. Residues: CATSRDGPSSYNEQFF.

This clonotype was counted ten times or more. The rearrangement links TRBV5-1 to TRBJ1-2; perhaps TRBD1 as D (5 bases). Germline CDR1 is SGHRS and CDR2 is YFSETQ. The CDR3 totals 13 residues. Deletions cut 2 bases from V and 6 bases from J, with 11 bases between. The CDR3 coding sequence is TGCGCCAGCAGCTTAAGGGGAAAGGATGGCTACACCTTC. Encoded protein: CASSLRGKDGYTF.